Presented here are 31 T cell receptor beta chains from one specimen sequenced in a study of cytomegalovirus exposure and HLA in healthy donors. It was with 60 Vbeta and 13 Jbeta primers that the PCR ran. Generated by immunoSEQ multiplex PCR, the TCRdb table keeps only in-frame clones and is missing some. In the table there are around 140,000 clones, roughly 60% of which are singletons. The source material was PBMCs. The receptors shown here come from a woman aged 40 to 55 in good health and CMV-seronegative.

On this clone itself: The sample holds other DNA sequences that translate to the same CDR3. The CDR3 DNA is TGTGCCAGCTCACCATCAGGGGACACTGAAGCTTTCTTT. This encodes CASSPSGDTEAFF. The J gene is TRBJ1-1, the V gene TRBV18, with D perhaps TRBD1 (6 bases). The germline V gene has CDR1 KGHSH and CDR2 LQKENI. The V end lost 2 bases, the J end lost 3 bases, and 7 bases lay between the germline ends. This CDR3 is 13 amino acids long.

This clone occurred a few times. The chain joins TRBV27 to TRBJ2-2; no definite D call. CDR3 length: 12 amino acids. Germline V CDR1 and CDR2: MNHEY, SMNVEV (reference sequence). V shed 4 bases and J shed 4 bases, with 4 bases lying between them. In nucleotides, the CDR3 is TGTGCCAGCAGTTCCTTCACCGGGGAGCTGTTTTTT. Its protein product is CASSSFTGELFF.

This clone appeared a single time. The chain is built from TRBV4-2 and TRBJ2-5, with 7 bases lining up with TRBD1. The CDR3 loop spans 15 amino acids. Looked up from germline, CDR1 is LGHNA and CDR2 is YNFKEQ. The V segment lost 0 bases and the J segment 3 bases; nucleotides outside the gene matches: 4. Here the CDR3 DNA reads TGTGCCAGCAGCCAAGATCCGACAGGGAAAGAGACCCAGTACTTC. It encodes CASSQDPTGKETQYF.

The chain links TRBV11-2 to TRBJ2-7, with D hard to call. Germline values: CDR1 SGHAT, CDR2 FQNNGV. Trimming took 1 base from V and 4 from J, leaving 14 bases between them. CDR3 length: 15 amino acids. As DNA, the CDR3 is TGTGCCAGCAGCTTAGCAGGCTCACTTCTATACGAGCAGTACTTC. Its translation is CASSLAGSLLYEQYF.

This chain connects TRBV18 to TRBJ2-7; tentatively, D is TRBD1 (6 bases). The CDR3 length is 13 residues. The V gene's germline CDR1 is KGHSH and CDR2 LQKENI. The V end was cut by 1 base, the J end by 9 bases, with 13 bases between. CDR3 protein: CASSPRGHSGQYF. In DNA form, the CDR3 reads TGTGCCAGCTCACCACGGGGGCATTCAGGGCAGTACTTC.

The chain is built from TRBV7-9 and TRBJ1-1; 9 bases are shared with TRBD1. The CDR3 loop spans 17 amino acids. Losses at the gene ends were 3 bases for V and 8 bases for J; bases not matched to a gene: 16. Germline loops: CDR1 SEHNR, CDR2 FQNEAQ (reference sequence). The CDR3 loop reads CASSLLPTRDRVSEAFF. The CDR3, as DNA: TGTGCCAGCAGCTTGTTACCGACGAGGGACAGGGTATCCGAAGCTTTCTTT.

The rearrangement uses TRBV7-2 and TRBJ1-2; TRBD1 is a possible D gene (5 bases). Germline V CDR1 and CDR2: SGHTA, FQGNSA. V was pared by 2 bases and J by 8 bases, with 12 bases between. This CDR3 has 13 residues. DNA of the CDR3: TGTGCCAGCAGCTTACTGAACGGGGGAGGCTACACCTTC. Protein sequence: CASSLLNGGGYTF.

This sequence joins TRBV7-3 and TRBJ2-1; 7 bases line up with TRBD2. Germline V lookup: CDR1 SGHTA, CDR2 FQGTGA. The CDR3 runs 16 residues. The trim removed 0 bases at V and 6 bases at J, leaving 8 bases unmatched. The chain's CDR3 is CASSLTGRGIGNEQFF. CDR3 coding DNA: TGTGCCAGCAGCTTAACGGGGCGGGGGATCGGCAATGAGCAGTTCTTC.

This chain joins TRBV5-1 and TRBJ2-2; 9 bases align to TRBD1. This CDR3 spans 16 amino acids. V was pared by 3 bases and J by 6 bases, with 9 bases of the junction left unmatched. The germline CDR1 and CDR2 sequences are SGHRS and YFSETQ. The CDR3 loop is CASSSPGQGVAGELFF. CDR3 nucleotides: TGCGCCAGCAGCTCACCGGGACAGGGAGTAGCCGGGGAGCTGTTTTTT.

This clone has just a few counts. The gene calls are TRBV29-1 and TRBJ2-1; 7 nucleotides match TRBD2. Germline CDR1 and CDR2: SQVTM and ANQGSEA. The CDR3 consists of 16 residues. J was trimmed by 2 bases and V by 6 bases; bases with no gene match: 13. The CDR3 loop is CSVDGGFITAYNEQFF. The CDR3 DNA sequence: TGCAGCGTCGACGGGGGGTTTATCACAGCCTACAATGAGCAGTTCTTC.

V and J are TRBV18 and TRBJ2-3; tentatively, D is TRBD1 (6 bases). The CDR3 totals 14 residues. Germline assignment: CDR1 KGHSH and CDR2 LQKENI. Trimming left V 3 bases short and J 3 bases short, with 10 bases between. CDR3 in DNA: TGTGCCAGCTCACCTACAGGGAAAACAGATACGCAGTATTTT. Translation gives CASSPTGKTDTQYF. The entire variable domain, with the rest obtained from reference TRBV18 and TRBJ2-3, is as follows: NAGVMQNPRHLVRRRGQEARLRCSPMKGHSHVYWYRQLPEEGLKFMVYLQKENIIDESGMPKERFSAEFPKEGPSILRIQQVVRGDSAAYFCASSPTGKTDTQYFGPGTRLTVL.

This clone was found once. V gene TRBV7-2 combines with J gene TRBJ2-4; D is unresolved. CDR1 SGHTA and CDR2 FQGNSA come from the germline V gene. The V and J ends lost 4 bases and 0 bases respectively, with 10 bases between them. The CDR3 has 15 residues. For the CDR3, the DNA is TGTGCCAGCAGCTCCGCACTACTAGCCAAAAACATTCAGTACTTC. It is translated as CASSSALLAKNIQYF.

In DNA form, the CDR3 reads TGTGCCAGCAGTTTGCACAGCCGTCTAAACACCGGGGAGCTGTTTTTT. It specifies CASSLHSRLNTGELFF. The gene calls are TRBV27 and TRBJ2-2, with no clear D. Germline V CDR1 and CDR2: MNHEY, SMNVEV (reference sequence). V was trimmed by 3 bases and J by 2 bases, leaving 13 bases between them. This CDR3 region has 16 residues.

The chain is built from TRBV4-2 and TRBJ1-1; 7 bases are shared with TRBD1. Trimming cost V 0 bases and J 3 bases; bases outside gene matches: 4. From germline, CDR1 is LGHNA and CDR2 YNFKEQ. The CDR3 is made up of 15 amino acids. The CDR3 reads CASSQEGQGDTEAFF. The CDR3 nucleotides are TGTGCCAGCAGCCAAGAGGGCCAGGGGGACACTGAAGCTTTCTTT.

The genes are TRBV18 and TRBJ1-1; no clear D gene. Germline lookup yields CDR1 KGHSH and CDR2 LQKENI. The germline V and J ends were trimmed by 5 bases and 1 base, with 20 bases remaining between them. The CDR3 consists of 17 residues. DNA of the CDR3: TGTGCCAGCTCATCGGGTTCTCTCCCCCCGTGGAACACTGAAGCTTTCTTT. The encoded protein is CASSSGSLPPWNTEAFF.

This clone has just one count. V usage is TRBV7-2 and J usage is TRBJ2-7; 7 bases match TRBD2. V lost 0 bases, J lost 6 bases, and 8 bases stayed unmatched. CDR1 and CDR2 (germline): SGHTA, FQGNSA. This CDR3 spans 15 amino acids. CDR3 region: CASSLARLAVGEQYF. Here the CDR3 DNA reads TGTGCCAGCAGCTTAGCGCGACTAGCAGTGGGCGAGCAGTACTTC.

The table lists this clone with a few counts. V and J are TRBV27 and TRBJ1-1, with 9 bases lining up with TRBD1. The germline V gene has CDR1 MNHEY and CDR2 SMNVEV (reference sequence). The CDR3 totals 15 residues. V dropped 2 bases and J dropped 5; count of bases not matched to a gene: 6. The CDR3 nucleotides read TGTGCCAGCAGTTTAACGGGACAGGGAAGGACTGAAGCTTTCTTT. This gives the protein CASSLTGQGRTEAFF.

This clone turned up a few times. This rearrangement joins TRBV5-1 to TRBJ2-7; D might be TRBD1 (7 bases). With 3 bases removed from V and 4 bases from J, the gap between germline ends came to 14 bases. From germline, CDR1 is SGHRS and CDR2 YFSETQ. The CDR3 covers 14 residues. The chain's CDR3 is CASSSDAGGYEQYF. The CDR3 bases are TGCGCCAGCAGCTCCGACGCAGGGGGGTACGAGCAGTACTTC.

This chain connects TRBV5-6 to TRBJ1-2, with 7 bases identical to TRBD1. The CDR3 covers 12 residues. The junction had 5 bases not matched to a gene; V was cut back by 4 bases and J by 8 bases. CDR1 SGHDT and CDR2 YYEEEE come from the germline V gene. Here the CDR3 reads CASSRRDSGYTF. CDR3 nucleotide sequence: TGTGCCAGCAGCCGCCGGGACAGCGGCTACACCTTC.

The chain has TRBV29-1 and TRBJ2-1; TRBD1 is a possible D gene (6 bases). Trimming took off 3 bases at V and 3 bases at J, with 15 bases between the two ends. Per germline, CDR1 SQVTM and CDR2 ANQGSEA. The CDR3 extends over 15 amino acids. The CDR3 DNA is TGCAGCGTTGACAACCGGGACACCGACTACAATGAGCAGTTCTTC. Encoded protein: CSVDNRDTDYNEQFF.

The chain uses TRBV5-6 and TRBJ2-5; 7 bases agree with TRBD1. Germline loops: CDR1 SGHDT, CDR2 YYEEEE. V was clipped by 6 bases and J by 4 bases; unmatched bases: 6. The CDR3 is 13 residues long. CDR3 in DNA: TGTGCCAGCACCGAGACAGGGAGAGAGACCCAGTACTTC. It yields the protein CASTETGRETQYF.

J is TRBJ2-3 and V is TRBV5-1; 10 nucleotides match TRBD2. Unmatched junction bases numbered 6, after V lost 4 bases and J lost 1 base. In germline, CDR1 is SGHRS, CDR2 YFSETQ. This CDR3 spans 16 amino acids. CDR3: CASSIRTSGGTDTQYF. CDR3 bases: TGCGCCAGCAGCATCCGGACTAGCGGAGGCACAGATACGCAGTATTTT.

The chain is built from TRBV11-2 and TRBJ2-7, with D possibly TRBD2 on 7 matching bases. This CDR3 is built from 12 residues. Trimming removed 3 bases from V and 5 bases from J, with 8 bases in between. CDR1 is SGHAT, CDR2 FQNNGV, per germline. In DNA, the CDR3 is TGTGCCAGCAGCTTCGGGGGGCACGAGCAGTACTTC. Residues: CASSFGGHEQYF. Variable domain in full (rest from reference TRBV11-2 and TRBJ2-7): EAGVAQSPRYKIIEKRQSVAFWCNPISGHATLYWYQQILGQGPKLLIQFQNNGVVDDSQLPKDRFSAERLKGVDSTLKIQPAKLEDSAVYLCASSFGGHEQYFGPGTRLTVT.

The chain is built from TRBV18 and TRBJ2-7, with D tentatively TRBD2 (6 bases). V lost 6 bases and J 0 bases, leaving 12 bases between the germline ends. The CDR3 has 14 residues. Germline-derived CDR1 and CDR2 are KGHSH and LQKENI. The CDR3 DNA is TGTGCCAGCTCCCCAGGGAGGACCTCCTACGAGCAGTACTTC. Translating it yields CASSPGRTSYEQYF.

The V and J genes are TRBV7-9 and TRBJ2-7, with D possibly matching TRBD1 (6 bases). This CDR3 contains 14 residues. V was cut by 5 bases and J by 6 bases, with 17 bases left in between. Per germline, CDR1 SEHNR and CDR2 FQNEAQ (reference sequence). CDR3 sequence reads: CASSRDGRGPEQYF. CDR3 DNA sequence: TGTGCCAGCAGCCGAGATGGCAGGGGCCCCGAGCAGTACTTC. Based on the CDR3 plus reference TRBV7-9 and TRBJ2-7, the full variable domain is DTGVSQNPRHKITKRGQNVTFRCDPISEHNRLYWYRQTLGQGPEFLTYFQNEAQLEKSRLLSDRFSAERPKGSFSTLEIQRTEQGDSAMYLCASSRDGRGPEQYFGPGTRLTVT.

This clone was observed once. V usage is TRBV29-1 and J usage is TRBJ2-7; TRBD2 might be the D (6 bases). V gave up 3 bases and J gave up 5 bases, with 14 bases separating them. This CDR3 is 13 amino acids long. Germline CDR1 SQVTM, CDR2 ANQGSEA. CDR3 sequence (DNA): TGCAGCGTTGAGGAGGGGTACCGCGACGAGCAGTACTTC. Translation gives CSVEEGYRDEQYF.

The table lists this clone with a few counts. The CDR3 reads CASSGGIEQFF. The CDR3, as DNA: TGTGCCAGCAGTGGAGGGATAGAGCAGTTCTTC. The gene calls are TRBV2 and TRBJ2-1, with D possibly being TRBD2 (5 bases). V shed 4 bases and J shed 10 bases, with 8 bases lying between them. The CDR3 has 11 residues. CDR1 and CDR2 from the germline V gene are SNHLY and FYNNEI.

Only a few counts were recorded for this clone. The J gene is TRBJ2-2, the V gene TRBV10-3, with a tentative D call TRBD1 (5 bases). Germline loops: CDR1 ENHRY, CDR2 SYGVKD. This CDR3 spans 16 amino acids. Between the trimmed V and J ends, which lost 2 bases and 8 bases, there was a span of 18 bases. The CDR3 DNA is TGTGCCATCAGTGAGACCCGATTCCCAGGGTCAGGGGAGCTGTTTTTT. As protein: CAISETRFPGSGELFF.

The chain joins TRBV5-1 to TRBJ2-3; D is possibly TRBD1 (5 bases). CDR1 and CDR2 from the germline V gene are SGHRS and YFSETQ. The CDR3 is made up of 14 amino acids. Trimming removed 3 bases at V and 3 bases at J, with 11 bases between. The CDR3 loop is CASSSQQGTDTQYF. The CDR3 nucleotides are TGCGCCAGCAGCTCCCAGCAGGGTACAGATACGCAGTATTTT.

This chain uses TRBV18 with TRBJ2-1, with 11 bases lining up with TRBD2. The CDR3 sequence is 16 residues long. The germline CDR1 and CDR2 sequences are KGHSH and LQKENI. V was pared by 1 base and J by 4 bases, with 3 bases of the junction left unmatched. The CDR3: CASSPLPSGGYNEQFF. CDR3 nucleotides: TGTGCCAGCTCACCACTCCCTAGCGGGGGGTACAATGAGCAGTTCTTC.

This clone showed up just a few times. The rearrangement links TRBV29-1 to TRBJ2-1; 8 bases match TRBD2. The CDR3 runs to 14 residues. After removal of 5 bases from V and 3 bases from J, the junction contained 6 bases not matched to a gene. Germline CDR1 and CDR2: SQVTM and ANQGSEA. CDR3 sequence (DNA): TGCAGCGTTCGAGGTGGGACTAGCTACAATGAGCAGTTCTTC. It translates to CSVRGGTSYNEQFF.